The rows below give T cell receptor beta chains drawn from one sample of a study of human T cells and chemical hapten exposure. TCRdb reprocessed the RACE reads via MiXCR and lists one record per CDR3 protein. The table records fewer than 140,000 distinct CDR3 sequences, more than 10% of them present only once. The sample consisted of whole blood, taken in connection with sensitization to the hapten diphenylcyclopropenone (DPC). The source of these receptors is a woman aged 45-65 years with alopecia areata. Some clones in this sample may be carry-over from other donors' samples. CDR3s include the opening cysteine and the closing phenylalanine or tryptophan. A D gene is named only where the DNA matches it firmly. Clone size appears in some rows only: once, few, many, or a class for an expanded clone.

>NA|NA|TRBV9|TRBJ2-2
TGTGCCAGCAGCGTAGTGTCCGTGGGAGCGAACACCGGGGAGCTGTTTTTT
CASSVVSVGANTGELFF
>NA|NA|TRBV11-2|TRBJ2-3
TGTGCCAGCAGCATCGAGGTCACAGATACGCAGTATTTT
CASSIEVTDTQYF
>TRBD2|few|TRBV5-6|TRBJ2-7
TGTGCCAGCAGCTTGGGGCTAGCGGGACGCTACGAGCAGTACTTC
CASSLGLAGRYEQYF
>TRBD2|NA|TRBV6-5|TRBJ2-3
TGTGCCAGCACTTTAAGCGGGGGGGCGAAAGATACGCAGTATTTT
CASTLSGGAKDTQYF
>NA|many|TRBV6-1|TRBJ1-2
TGTGCCAGCAGCCAGGACAGAGGGCAGTGGGGCTACACCTTC
CASSQDRGQWGYTF
>NA|few|TRBV20-1|TRBJ2-5
TGCAGTGCTTTAACAGGGTCGTTTGAGACCCAGTACTTC
CSALTGSFETQYF
>NA|NA|TRBV7-2|TRBJ2-3
TGTGCCAGCACGGCTAGCGCAACTAGGAGCACAGATACGCAGTATTTT
CASTASATRSTDTQYF
>NA|few|TRBV5-6|TRBJ2-3
TGTGCCAGCAGCTCGGAGGCTGGGTCTGGCACAGATACGCAGTATTTT
CASSSEAGSGTDTQYF
>TRBD1|many|TRBV7-2|TRBJ2-3
TGTGCCAGCAGCTCAAAGACAGGGGTCCTCACAGATACGCAGTATTTT
CASSSKTGVLTDTQYF
>TRBD1|NA|TRBV29-1|TRBJ2-5
TGCAGCGCTGGAACAGGGGAAGGAGAGACCCAGTACTTC
CSAGTGEGETQYF
>NA|few|TRBV2|TRBJ2-3
TGTGCCAGCATGTGGGGTGTGCCCACAGATACGCAGTATTTT
CASMWGVPTDTQYF
>NA|few|TRBV2|TRBJ2-7
TGTGCCAGCAGTCCGGGCTCCTTATACGAGCAGTACTTC
CASSPGSLYEQYF
>TRBD1|many|TRBV13|TRBJ2-7
TGTGCCAGCAGCCCGGGACAGGGGAGAAGCGAGCAGTACTTC
CASSPGQGRSEQYF
>TRBD1|few|TRBV29-1|TRBJ1-6
TGCAGCGTCGCCCACGACCGAGACAGGGGATCACCCCTCCACTTT
CSVAHDRDRGSPLHF
>NA|NA|TRBV6-5|TRBJ2-1
TGTGCCAGCAGTAGCTATAGGGGGGGCAATGAGCAGTTCTTC
CASSSYRGGNEQFF
>NA|many|TRBV7-9|TRBJ1-4
TGTGCCAGCCAACTTGATACCTGGGCCTATAATGAAAAACTGTTTTTT
CASQLDTWAYNEKLFF
>NA|few|TRBV5-1|TRBJ2-3
TGCGCCAGCAGGGAGTTGGCGGGGCTAAGTACAGATACGCAGTATTTT
CASRELAGLSTDTQYF
>TRBD2|NA|TRBV7-2|TRBJ2-7
TGTGCCAGCAGCTCTTCGCCGGGACTAGCGGGACGCGAGCAGTACTTC
CASSSSPGLAGREQYF
>NA|NA|TRBV29-1|TRBJ1-3
TGCAGCGTTGAAGGTGTGGGGGCTGGAAACACCATATATTTT
CSVEGVGAGNTIYF
>TRBD1|many|TRBV18|TRBJ1-1
TGTGCCAGCTCACCACTCGACAGGGGATACACTGAAGCTTTCTTT
CASSPLDRGYTEAFF
>NA|many|TRBV6-2/TRBV6-3|TRBJ1-4
TGTGCCAGCACCACCGTCGGCGGGGGACGGGCTAATGAAAAACTGTTTTTT
CASTTVGGGRANEKLFF
>TRBD2|NA|TRBV11-2|TRBJ2-5
TGTGCCAGCAGCTTAGGACCGTGGGGGGGGCAAGAGACCCAGTACTTC
CASSLGPWGGQETQYF
>TRBD2|NA|TRBV7-9|TRBJ2-2
TGTGCCAGCAGCGTCGGACTAGCGGGAGTCGGAACCGGGGAGCTGTTTTTT
CASSVGLAGVGTGELFF
>NA|NA|TRBV24-1|TRBJ2-7
TGTGCCACCAGTGATCCCAGGAGTCAGGGAAGGACCTACGAGCAGTACTTC
CATSDPRSQGRTYEQYF
>NA|NA|TRBV3-1|TRBJ2-4
TGTGCCAGCAGCCAAGGTTTCAAAAACATTCAGTACTTC
CASSQGFKNIQYF
>TRBD1|few|TRBV5-1|TRBJ1-6
TGCGCCAGCAGCTTTACGGGGACAGGGGCCGGATCACCCCTCCACTTT
CASSFTGTGAGSPLHF
>NA|many|TRBV12-3/TRBV12-4|TRBJ2-1
TGTGCCAGCAGTTTTCTTGTCGGGGAGCAGTTCTTC
CASSFLVGEQFF
>NA|few|TRBV27|TRBJ1-6
TGTGCCAGCAGTTATACTGGGAATTCACCCCTCCACTTT
CASSYTGNSPLHF
>TRBD1|NA|TRBV14|TRBJ1-6
TGTGCCAGCAGTCAGGGGGCGATTAATTCACCCCTCCACTTT
CASSQGAINSPLHF
>TRBD1|many|TRBV3-1|TRBJ1-1
TGTGCCAGCAAGTCAGGGGGAGGTGTGGCTTTCTTT
CASKSGGGVAFF
>TRBD2|NA|TRBV7-9|TRBJ2-5
TGTGCCAGCAGCTTACCGGGAGGGATCCAAGAGACCCAGTACTTC
CASSLPGGIQETQYF
>NA|few|TRBV27|TRBJ2-5
TGTGCCAGCAGCCCCTCGGTAGGGGTAGGTGAGACCCAGTACTTC
CASSPSVGVGETQYF
>TRBD2|NA|TRBV18|TRBJ2-7
TGTGCCAGCTCGACTAGCGGGGCCGGTCGTGTGCAGTACTTC
CASSTSGAGRVQYF
>NA|few|TRBV28|TRBJ2-7
TGTGCCAGCAGTTTAAGTCAACCGGGCTCCTACGAGCAGTACTTC
CASSLSQPGSYEQYF
>NA|NA|TRBV12-3/TRBV12-4|TRBJ1-2
TGTGCCAGCAGTGCCCCCTATGGGGGAGCTTATGGCTACACCTTC
CASSAPYGGAYGYTF
>NA|many|TRBV18|TRBJ2-6
TGTGCCAGCTCACTTCGCTGGACAGCAGGGGCCAACGTCCTGACTTTC
CASSLRWTAGANVLTF
>TRBD1|NA|TRBV7-2|TRBJ1-1
TGTGCCAGCAGCCCCGATAAGGGGGCGCGGGCTTTCTTT
CASSPDKGARAFF
>NA|many|TRBV14|TRBJ1-2
TGTGCCAGCAGCCCACCTTTTACCTCCTTCTATGGCTACACCTTC
CASSPPFTSFYGYTF
>NA|NA|TRBV11-2|TRBJ1-4
TGTGCCAGCAGCCCCGGAACCCTTAATGAAAAACTGTTTTTT
CASSPGTLNEKLFF